One T cell receptor (beta chain) is described in this entry. Which antigen it targets is not known. Base qualities are not provided; no much larger clone lies one nucleotide away. The data were taken from a study of T-cell reconstitution after alpha-beta-depleted transplantation in children (dated by TCRdb to the mid-2010s). Context from the whole study: Using TCR repertoire profiling, the study quantitatively followed how T-cell immune reconstitution unfolded in children after TCRalphabeta/CD19-depleted allogeneic hematopoietic cell transplantation.

The method behind the library was PCR. Sequencer: Illumina HiSeq 2500. TCR libraries were prepared with molecular barcoding, using unique molecular identifiers to normalize TCRbeta repertoire quantification. Starting from the raw public reads, TCRdb applied fastp trimming at Q25, assembled clones with MiXCR and retained in-frame beta chains. Records with the same CDR3 protein are collapsed into one entry carrying the most frequent genes and DNA. The sample table lists more than 250,000 distinct CDR3 sequences, 9.9% of them with a count of one. The leading ten clones occupy around 9.1% of the sample. CDR1 and CDR2 (SQVTM, ANQGSEA) derive from the germline V gene. From the cysteine through the phenylalanine, the CDR3 covers 13 amino acids. Left in the record is the CDR3 DNA by itself, 39 bases read in frame from the first base. V gives up 4 bases and J gives up 1 base, and the segment between their germline ends measures 8 bases.

The chain is encoded by TRBV29-1 joined to TRBJ2-1; the D gene is possibly TRBD1 or TRBD2, with 5 bases matching each. The TCR sequence derives from a human donor who donated a stem cell graft to a child with SCID. The source was PBMCs from the stem cell graft donor, collected from the stem cell graft. This receptor carries the CDR3 CSVGDVSYNEQFF. The DNA is as follows: TGCAGCGTTGGGGACGTATCCTACAATGAGCAGTTCTTC.